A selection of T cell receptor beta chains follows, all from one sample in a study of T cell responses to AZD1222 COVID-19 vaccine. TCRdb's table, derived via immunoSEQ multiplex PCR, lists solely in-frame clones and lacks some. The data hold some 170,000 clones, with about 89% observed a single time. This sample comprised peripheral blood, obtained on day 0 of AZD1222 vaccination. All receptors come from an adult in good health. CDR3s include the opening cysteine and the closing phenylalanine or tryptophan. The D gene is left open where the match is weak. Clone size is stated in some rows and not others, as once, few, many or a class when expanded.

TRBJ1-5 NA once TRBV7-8 TGTGCCAGCAGCCAAGACCAGTCCTTCCAGCCCCAGCATTTT CASSQDQSFQPQHF
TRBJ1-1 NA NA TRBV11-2 TGTGCCAGCAGCTTGGCCCCAAACACTGAAGCTTTCTTT CASSLAPNTEAFF
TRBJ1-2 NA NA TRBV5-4 TGTGCCAGCAAAACAGGACAGCCAACTAACTATGGCTACACCTTC CASKTGQPTNYGYTF
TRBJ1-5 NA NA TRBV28 TGTGCCAGCAGTTTCACGGGGGCAGTTCAGCCCCAGCATTTT CASSFTGAVQPQHF
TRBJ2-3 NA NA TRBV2 TGTGCCAGCAGTGGTCTTGGCGGTAGCACAGATACGCAGTATTTT CASSGLGGSTDTQYF
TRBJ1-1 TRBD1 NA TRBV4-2 TGTGCCAGCAGCCAAACTTCGACAGGGATGAACACTGAAGCTTTCTTT CASSQTSTGMNTEAFF
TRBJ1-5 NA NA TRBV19 TGTGCCACTAGACCGTATAGCAATCAGCCCCAGCATTTT CATRPYSNQPQHF
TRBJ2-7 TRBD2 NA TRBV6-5 TGTGCCAGCAGACCCGGGACTAGCGGGAGACTCGAGCAGTACTTC CASRPGTSGRLEQYF
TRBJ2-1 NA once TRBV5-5 TGTGCCAGCAGTCCGGGCCCGTTAAGGCCCTACAATGAGCAGTTCTTC CASSPGPLRPYNEQFF
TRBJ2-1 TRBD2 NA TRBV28 TGTGCCAGCAGTTCAGGGACTAGCGGCAGGCGGTTGGAGTTCTTC CASSSGTSGRRLEFF
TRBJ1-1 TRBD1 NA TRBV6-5 TGTGCCAGCAGTACAAAGGACAGGGTGACTGAAGCTTTCTTT CASSTKDRVTEAFF
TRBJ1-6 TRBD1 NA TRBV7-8 TGTGCCAGCAGCTTAGTTCGGGGACAGGGTAATTCACCCCTCCACTTT CASSLVRGQGNSPLHF
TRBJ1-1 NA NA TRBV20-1 TGCAGTGCTAGCAAGGGAGGCGAAGCTTTCTTT CSASKGGEAFF
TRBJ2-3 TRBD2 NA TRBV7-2 TGTGCCAGCAGCTTAGTGGGGGGACTAGCGGGTGCAGATACGCAGTATTTT CASSLVGGLAGADTQYF
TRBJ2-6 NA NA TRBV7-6 TGTGCCAGCAGCTTGGGGGTCCGGGTACCCCAGTGGGGGGCCAACGTCCTGACTTTC CASSLGVRVPQWGANVLTF
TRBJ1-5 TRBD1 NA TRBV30 TGTGCCTGGAGTGAGGACAGGGAGGAAGGTCAGCCCCAGCATTTT CAWSEDREEGQPQHF
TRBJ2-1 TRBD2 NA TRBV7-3 TGTGCCAGCAGCTCCACCCCGACTAGCGGGAGCGCATATGAGCAGTTCTTC CASSSTPTSGSAYEQFF
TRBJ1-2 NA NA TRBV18 TGTGCCAGCTCACCGGTGGAGACCTATGGCTACACCTTC CASSPVETYGYTF
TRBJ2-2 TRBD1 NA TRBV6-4 TGTGCCAGCAGTGAGCGGACAGGCGGCACCGGGGAGCTGTTTTTT CASSERTGGTGELFF
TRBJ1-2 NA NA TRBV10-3 TGTGCCATCAGTGAAAACAGGGAACTACTCTATGGCTACACCTTC CAISENRELLYGYTF
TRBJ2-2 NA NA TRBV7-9 TGTGCCAGCAGCTTAGTAGCTTACACCGGGGAGCTGTTTTTT CASSLVAYTGELFF
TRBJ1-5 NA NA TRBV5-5 TGTGCCAGCAGCCCAGACCCGAATCAGCCCCAGCATTTT CASSPDPNQPQHF
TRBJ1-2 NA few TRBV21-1 TGTGCCAGCAGAGACAGGGCGAGCTATGGCTACACCTTC CASRDRASYGYTF
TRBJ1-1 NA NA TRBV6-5 TGTGCCAGCAGCCCCGGGAGGGGTAATACTGAAGCTTTCTTT CASSPGRGNTEAFF
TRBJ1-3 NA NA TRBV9 TGTGCCAGCAGCGTAGGGACCTTCTCTGGAAACACCATATATTTT CASSVGTFSGNTIYF
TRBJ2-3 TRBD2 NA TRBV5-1 TGCGCCAGCAGGTCGGGACTAGCGGGCACAGATACGCAGTATTTT CASRSGLAGTDTQYF
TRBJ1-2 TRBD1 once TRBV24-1 TGTGCCACCAGTGACACACGGACAGGGGGCGCTAACTATGGCTACACCTTC CATSDTRTGGANYGYTF
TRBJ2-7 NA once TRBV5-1 TGCGCCAGCGGCCTCGGAACAGGCACGACCTACGAGCAGTACTTC CASGLGTGTTYEQYF
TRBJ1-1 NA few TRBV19 TGTGCCAGTAGTAACACAGGGAGCACTGAAGCTTTCTTT CASSNTGSTEAFF
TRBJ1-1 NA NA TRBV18 TGTGCCAGCTTCCTCATGAACACTGAAGCTTTCTTT CASFLMNTEAFF
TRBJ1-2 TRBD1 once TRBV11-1 TGTGCCAGCAGCCCCGACAGGGAAAGGAGCTATGGCTACACCTTC CASSPDRERSYGYTF
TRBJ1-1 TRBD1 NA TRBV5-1 TGCGCCAGCAGCACGGGACAGACGAACACTGAAGCTTTCTTT CASSTGQTNTEAFF
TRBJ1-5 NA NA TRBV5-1 TGCGCCAGCAGCTTGGACGGGGAGTCTCATCAGCCCCAGCATTTT CASSLDGESHQPQHF
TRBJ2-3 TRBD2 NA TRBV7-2 TGTGCCAGCAGCTTAGGACTAGCGGGAGGAACAGATACGCAGTATTTT CASSLGLAGGTDTQYF
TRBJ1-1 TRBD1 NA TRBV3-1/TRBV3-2 TGTGCCAGCAGCCAAGGTGGCGGGACAGTTATGAACACTGAAGCTTTCTTT CASSQGGGTVMNTEAFF
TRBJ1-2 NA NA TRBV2 TGTGCCAGCAGTGAATGGGGATCCTCTAACTATGGCTACACCTTC CASSEWGSSNYGYTF
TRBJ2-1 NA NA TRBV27 TGTGCCAGCAGTTTGGGGCTAGCGCCCTACAATGAGCAGTTCTTC CASSLGLAPYNEQFF
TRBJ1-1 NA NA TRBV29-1 TGCAGCGCCGCCCCCAGACAAGGGCCCACTGAAGCTTTCTTT CSAAPRQGPTEAFF
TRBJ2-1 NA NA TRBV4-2 TGTGCCAGCAGCCAAGATCGGAGCGCCTACAATGAGCAGTTCTTC CASSQDRSAYNEQFF
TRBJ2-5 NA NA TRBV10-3 TGTGCCATCCGTGAAGGGATCCAAGAGACCCAGTACTTC CAIREGIQETQYF
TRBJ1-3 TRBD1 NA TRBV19 TGTGCCAGTTCTATTGGACAGGGGGCGAACACCATATATTTT CASSIGQGANTIYF
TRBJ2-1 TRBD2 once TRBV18 TGTGCCAGCTCACCCGAGGGACTAGCGCGTGAGCAGTTCTTC CASSPEGLAREQFF